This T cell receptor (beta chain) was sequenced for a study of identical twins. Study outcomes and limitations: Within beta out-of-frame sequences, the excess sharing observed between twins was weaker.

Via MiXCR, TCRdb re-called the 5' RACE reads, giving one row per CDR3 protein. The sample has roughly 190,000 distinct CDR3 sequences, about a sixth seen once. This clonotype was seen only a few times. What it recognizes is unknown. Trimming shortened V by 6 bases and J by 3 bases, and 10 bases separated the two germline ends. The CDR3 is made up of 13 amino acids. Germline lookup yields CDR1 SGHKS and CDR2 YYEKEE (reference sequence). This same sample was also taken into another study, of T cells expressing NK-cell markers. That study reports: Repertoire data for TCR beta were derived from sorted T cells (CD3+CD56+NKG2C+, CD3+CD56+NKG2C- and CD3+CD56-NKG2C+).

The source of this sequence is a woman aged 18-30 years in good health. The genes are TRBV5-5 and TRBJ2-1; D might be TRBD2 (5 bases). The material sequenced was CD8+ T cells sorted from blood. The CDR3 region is CASTPTSYNEQFF. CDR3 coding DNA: TGTGCCAGCACCCCCACTAGCTACAATGAGCAGTTCTTC.